This TCR beta chain was sequenced in a study of CD8 T cells in Susac syndrome. CDR1 is MNHEY and CDR2 is SVGEGT in the germline V gene. This CDR3 contains 17 residues. The V end was cut by 7 bases, the J end by 5 bases, with 24 bases between. Peripheral blood CD8+ and CD4+ T cells were profiled by TCR beta sequencing. Both CD4+ and CD8+ T cells were negatively isolated, and TEMRA cells underwent FACS enrichment. RNA totalling 0.5 to 1 ug underwent reverse transcription with random hexamers. Via MiXCR, TCRdb re-called the immunoSEQ multiplex PCR reads, giving one row per CDR3 protein. The profile shows approximately 100,000 distinct CDR3 sequences, nearly 95% of them singletons.

Specimen: CD4+ T cells from PBMCs. The receptor was derived from a human donor in good health. The chain employs TRBV6-2 or TRBV6-3 and TRBJ2-1, with unresolved D. The CDR3 DNA follows: TGTGCCAGCACCGCCGACGGATCGAGCTTTGGAAACAATGAGCAGTTCTTC. Translated: CASTADGSSFGNNEQFF.